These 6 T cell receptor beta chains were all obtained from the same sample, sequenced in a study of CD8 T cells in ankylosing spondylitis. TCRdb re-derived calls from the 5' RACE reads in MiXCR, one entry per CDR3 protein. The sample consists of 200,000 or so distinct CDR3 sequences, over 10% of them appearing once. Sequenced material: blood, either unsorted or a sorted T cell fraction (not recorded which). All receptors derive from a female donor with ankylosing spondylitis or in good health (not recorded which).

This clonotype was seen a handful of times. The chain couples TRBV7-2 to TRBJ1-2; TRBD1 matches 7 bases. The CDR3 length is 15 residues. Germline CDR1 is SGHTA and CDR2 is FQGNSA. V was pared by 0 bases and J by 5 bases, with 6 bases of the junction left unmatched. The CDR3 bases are TGTGCCAGCAGCTTAGCTGGGGAGGGGGCTTATGGCTACACCTTC. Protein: CASSLAGEGAYGYTF.

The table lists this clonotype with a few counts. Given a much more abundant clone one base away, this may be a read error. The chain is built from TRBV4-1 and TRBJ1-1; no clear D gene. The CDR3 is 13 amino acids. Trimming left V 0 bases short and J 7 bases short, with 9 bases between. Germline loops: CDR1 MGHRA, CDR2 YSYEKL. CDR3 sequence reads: CASSQEPGLEAFF. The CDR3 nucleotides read TGCGCCAGCAGCCAAGAACCCGGCCTTGAAGCTTTCTTT.

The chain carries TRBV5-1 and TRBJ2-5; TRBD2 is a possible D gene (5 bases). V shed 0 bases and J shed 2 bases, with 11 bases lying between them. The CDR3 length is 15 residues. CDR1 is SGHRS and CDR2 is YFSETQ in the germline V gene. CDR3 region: CASSLGEFPQETQYF. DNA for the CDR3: TGCGCCAGCAGCTTGGGGGAGTTTCCTCAAGAGACCCAGTACTTC.

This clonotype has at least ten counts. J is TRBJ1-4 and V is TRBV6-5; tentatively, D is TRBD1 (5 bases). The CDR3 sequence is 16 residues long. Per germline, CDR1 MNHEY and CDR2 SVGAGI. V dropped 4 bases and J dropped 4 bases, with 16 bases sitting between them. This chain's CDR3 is CASSSQGLANNEKLFF. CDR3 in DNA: TGTGCCAGCAGTTCCCAGGGTCTGGCGAATAATGAAAAACTGTTTTTT.

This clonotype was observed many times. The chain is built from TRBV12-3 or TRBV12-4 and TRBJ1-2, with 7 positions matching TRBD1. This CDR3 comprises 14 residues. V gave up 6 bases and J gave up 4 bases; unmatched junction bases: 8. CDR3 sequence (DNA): TGTGCCAGCAGCTCGCCCGACAGGGCCTATGGCTACACCTTC. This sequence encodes CASSSPDRAYGYTF.

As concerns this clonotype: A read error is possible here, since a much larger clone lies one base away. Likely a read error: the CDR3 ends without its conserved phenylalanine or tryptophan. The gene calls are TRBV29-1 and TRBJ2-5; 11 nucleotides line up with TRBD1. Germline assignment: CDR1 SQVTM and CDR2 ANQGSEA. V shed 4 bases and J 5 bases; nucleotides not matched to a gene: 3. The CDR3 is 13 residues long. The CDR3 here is CSVGTGGTETQYL. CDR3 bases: TGCAGCGTTGGGACAGGGGGCACGGAGACCCAGTACCTC.